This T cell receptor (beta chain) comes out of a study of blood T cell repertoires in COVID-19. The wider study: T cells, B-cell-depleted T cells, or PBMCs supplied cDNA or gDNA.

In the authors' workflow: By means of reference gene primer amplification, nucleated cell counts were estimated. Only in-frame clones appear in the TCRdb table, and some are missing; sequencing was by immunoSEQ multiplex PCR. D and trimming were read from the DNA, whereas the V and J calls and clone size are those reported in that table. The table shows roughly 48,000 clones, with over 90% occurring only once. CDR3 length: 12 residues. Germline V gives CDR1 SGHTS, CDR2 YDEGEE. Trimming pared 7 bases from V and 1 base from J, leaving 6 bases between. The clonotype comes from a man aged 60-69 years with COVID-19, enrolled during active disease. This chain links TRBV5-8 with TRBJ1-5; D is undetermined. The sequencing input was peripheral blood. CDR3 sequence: CASRGSNQPQHF. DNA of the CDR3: TGTGCCAGCCGGGGAAGCAATCAGCCCCAGCATTTT.